The sequence of this T cell receptor (beta chain) was determined in a study of cytomegalovirus exposure and HLA in healthy donors. PCR primers comprised 60 Vbeta and 13 Jbeta primers. Using immunoSEQ multiplex PCR, the repertoire was profiled, and TCRdb retains in-frame clones only, with some absent. The sample consists of 200,000 or so clones, approximately 79% of them appearing once. Trimming left V 3 bases short and J 5 bases short, with 10 bases between. CDR3 length equals 13 residues. In germline, CDR1 is MDHEN, CDR2 SYDVKM. V gene TRBV28 combines with J gene TRBJ2-5; D gene uncertain. Source material: PBMCs. This receptor was identified in a man in his fifties in good health and CMV-seronegative. Here the CDR3 reads CASSFRNSETQYF. In nucleotides, the CDR3 is TGTGCCAGCAGTTTTCGAAATAGTGAGACCCAGTACTTC.